This TCR beta chain was observed in a study of blood T cell repertoires in COVID-19. The count of this clone is one. The J segment lost 10 bases and the V segment lost 5 bases, leaving 3 bases of the junction unmatched. Germline assignment: CDR1 SEHNR and CDR2 FQNEAQ (reference sequence). The CDR3 runs to 11 residues. Generated by immunoSEQ multiplex PCR, the TCRdb table keeps only in-frame clones and is missing some. The sample shows 400,000 or so clones, around 91% of them seen only once. The cohort comprised adults aged about 18 to 90 years residing in under 30 US areas. V is TRBV7-9 and J is TRBJ2-7, with TRBD1 matching 9 bases. This receptor was taken from a man aged 30-40 years who had recovered from COVID-19. The sequenced sample consisted of PBMCs or T cells enriched from blood (not recorded which). This CDR3 is CASSPGQGQYF. For the CDR3, the DNA is TGTGCCAGCAGCCCGGGACAGGGTCAGTACTTC. Full variable domain (remainder filled in from reference TRBV7-9 and TRBJ2-7): DTGVSQNPRHKITKRGQNVTFRCDPISEHNRLYWYRQTLGQGPEFLTYFQNEAQLEKSRLLSDRFSAERPKGSFSTLEIQRTEQGDSAMYLCASSPGQGQYFGPGTRLTVT.